The entry below describes one T cell receptor beta chain. The antigen remains undetermined. The entry originates in a study of response to subunit inactivated influenza vaccine. Study-level findings and limits: The authors suggested that every seasonal influenza vaccination recruits few new T cells.

TCRdb used MiXCR to reprocess the RT-PCR reads, holding one entry per CDR3 protein. The table shows 500,000 to 600,000 distinct CDR3 sequences, with about 12% occurring only once. This CDR3 region has 13 residues. The ends lost 3 bases at V and 8 bases at J; junction bases unmatched: 1. The source is a man aged 50 or older who received an inactivated influenza vaccine. The material was PBMCs from blood, obtained on the day of vaccination. The chain recombines TRBV12-3 or TRBV12-4 with TRBJ1-6; 7 bases are a match to TRBD1. This chain's CDR3 is CASSLQGDSPLHF. The CDR3 DNA reads as TGTGCCAGCAGTTTGCAGGGGGATTCACCCCTCCACTTT.